This paragraph reports one T cell receptor (beta chain). Its antigen is as yet unknown. This specimen belongs to a study of T cells in Graves' hyperthyroidism and ophthalmopathy. General study points: Ophthalmopathy, which appeared later, was predicted by the model a median roughly 6.6 months before onset. Most thyroid clonotypes that were expanded above 0.001 also turned up in blood.

A patient was excluded if there was uncontrolled infection, other autoimmune disease, pregnancy or lactation. Authors of the study amplified TCR beta CDR3 regions from RNA transcripts. First-round RT-PCR of the TCR CDR3 relied on the HTBI primer set. Each CDR3 protein gets one entry after TCRdb re-called the multiplex PCR reads with MiXCR. The sample lists roughly 280,000 distinct CDR3 sequences, about 18% seen once, with about 50% in the top ten. V lost 1 base and J 0 bases, leaving 5 bases between the germline ends. The CDR3 spans 14 residues. Germline CDR1 is MGHRA and CDR2 is YSYEKL. The specimen sequenced was blood. The V and J genes are TRBV4-1 and TRBJ2-3; D unresolved. The TCR originated in a woman aged 55-69 years with Graves' ophthalmopathy. The CDR3 bases are TGCGCCAGCAGCCAAGGGGTTAGCACAGATACGCAGTATTTT. Translation gives CASSQGVSTDTQYF.